The clone carrying this T cell receptor beta chain was recorded only once. Data came from immunoSEQ multiplex PCR; TCRdb stores just in-frame clones and leaves some out. The sample holds roughly 40,000 clones; more than 75% are singletons and the top ten take about 2%. Germline assignment: CDR1 GTSNPN and CDR2 SVGIG (reference sequence). J was trimmed by 0 bases and V by 7 bases; bases with no gene match: 7. The CDR3 covers 14 residues. The sampling schedule covered blood at baseline, cycle 4 day 1, and cycle 7 day 1. This entry belongs to a study of OX40 agonist ivuxolimab in advanced cancers. The J gene is TRBJ2-3, the V gene TRBV30, with 7 positions matching TRBD2. Sample: CD4+ or CD8+ T cells sorted from blood, taken in a trial of the OX40 agonist ivuxolimab. This clonotype was obtained from an adult with an advanced solid tumor such as melanoma, head and neck, liver or kidney cancer. In DNA, the CDR3 is TGTGCCTTCCAATTGGGGGGGAGCACAGATACGCAGTATTTT. Translated: CAFQLGGSTDTQYF.